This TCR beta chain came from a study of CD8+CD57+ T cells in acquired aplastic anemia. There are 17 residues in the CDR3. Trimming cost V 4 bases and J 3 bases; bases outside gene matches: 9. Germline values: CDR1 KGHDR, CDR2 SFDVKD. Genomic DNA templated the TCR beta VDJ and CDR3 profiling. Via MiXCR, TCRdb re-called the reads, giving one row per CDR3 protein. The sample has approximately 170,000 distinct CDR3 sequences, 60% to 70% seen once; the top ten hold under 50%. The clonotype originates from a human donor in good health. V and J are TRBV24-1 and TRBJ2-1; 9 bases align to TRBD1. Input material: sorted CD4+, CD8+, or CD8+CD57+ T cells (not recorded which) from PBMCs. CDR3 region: CATSDPQGDRVYNEQFF. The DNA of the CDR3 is TGTGCCACCAGTGACCCGCAGGGGGACAGGGTCTACAATGAGCAGTTCTTC.